Listed below are T cell receptor beta chains from one sample, sequenced in a study of T cell repertoires in ileal Crohn's disease. Some clones are missing from TCRdb's copy, which holds only in-frame ones; the method was immunoSEQ multiplex PCR. The sample yields about 14,000 clones, roughly 87% seen once. Source material: ileal tissue. Receptors were obtained from an adult with Crohn's disease. The conserved cysteine and the conserved F or W are not part of the CDR3 here.

>11|TRBV15|TRBJ1-1
ATSRVQGSEAF
>15|TRBV5-1|TRBJ2-1
ASSLGLAGGGYNEQF
>10|TRBV25-1|TRBJ1-1
ASRTAGDEAF
>12|TRBV9|TRBJ1-6
ASSVQGNGSPLH
>13|TRBV7-2|TRBJ2-7
ASSLAAGSSYEQY
>12|TRBV4-3|TRBJ1-1
ASSQERLSTEAF
>11|TRBV15|TRBJ1-2
ATSRDRSSGYT
>13|TRBV10-3|TRBJ2-5
ATYSDRGPGETQY
>12|TRBV5-1|TRBJ2-5
ASSSGLGGETQY
>13|TRBV29-1|TRBJ2-7
SVEVPSGPTYEQY
>11|TRBV2|TRBJ1-2
ASRIDRQNGYT
>14|TRBV7-8|TRBJ2-7
ASSPEGAARSYEQY
>12|TRBV5-1|TRBJ2-1
ASSFGGGTNEQF
>14|TRBV5-1|TRBJ1-3
ASSALLTGGRNTIY
>16|TRBV19|TRBJ1-5
ASSPGDRGGAGVWPQH
>12|TRBV9|TRBJ2-2
ASSPPDSTGELF
>12|TRBV15|TRBJ2-7
ATSRDKGSYEQY
>11|TRBV7-9|TRBJ2-5
ASSSGGTETQY
>11|TRBV9|TRBJ2-7
AGEGAYNYEQY
>14|TRBV7-9|TRBJ2-3
TSSPPGSGGADTQY
>12|TRBV5-6|TRBJ1-5
ASSRIDTNQPQH
>13|TRBV5-1|TRBJ1-5
ASSFSPGGNQPQH
>14|TRBV10-3|TRBJ2-5
AISGIPGQGQETQY
>14|TRBV9|TRBJ1-1
ASSVDMTGGNTEAF
>12|TRBV28|TRBJ2-7
ASSRQTGQYEQY
>12|TRBV19|TRBJ2-5
ASIGTSGSGAQY
>14|TRBV5-1|TRBJ1-2
ASSLVTGGSNYGYT
>13|TRBV10-3|TRBJ1-3
AISSTGISGNTIY
>13|TRBV9|TRBJ1-1
ASSGIGQENTEAF
>10|TRBV25-1|TRBJ1-2
ASTQTGYGYT
>13|TRBV9|TRBJ2-7
ASSAHLADRYEQY
>15|TRBV4-3|TRBJ2-7
ASSQELTSGSIHEQY
>13|TRBV11-2|TRBJ2-2
ASSLLAGVGGELF
>13|TRBV15|TRBJ1-4
ATSRDRQANEKLF
>13|TRBV2|TRBJ1-3
ASSVNSRSGNTIY
>12|TRBV5-4|TRBJ1-2
ASSSDRILYGYT
>12|TRBV7-6|TRBJ1-1
ASSLSGANTEAF
>15|TRBV10-1|TRBJ1-6
ASSDPRKLTYPSPLH
>16|TRBV2|TRBJ2-1
ASGLIGLANGMVNEQF
>12|TRBV10-2|TRBJ2-1
ASILAGGHNEQF
>13|TRBV6-5|TRBJ1-2
ASRGQGASRQGYT
>11|TRBV29-1|TRBJ2-5
SGDRASQETQY
>13|TRBV6-1|TRBJ2-7
ASSSPGQGASEQY
>14|TRBV1|TRBJ1-5
TSSQQRWQGNQPQH
>15|TRBV13|TRBJ2-3
ASSQTAGGRGTDTQY
>13|TRBV5-5|TRBJ1-1
ASSPEGSMNTEAF